This T cell receptor (beta chain) was sequenced for a study of blood T cells in healthy people across ages. PCR was performed a second time for about 6 to 12 cycles using a sample-barcoded 5' primer and a J-beta primer mix. A single record per CDR3 protein comes from TCRdb applying MiXCR to the 5' RACE reads. Seen here are roughly 1,000,000 distinct CDR3 sequences, roughly a quarter observed once, and the top ten hold about 0.72%. Trimming removed 5 bases from V and 10 bases from J; junction bases left unmatched: 12. The CDR3 covers 16 residues. CDR1 is SEHNR, CDR2 FQNEAQ, per germline (reference sequence). The same sample was also studied in work on T cells of mothers and their children.

Sequencing was performed on blood. This sequence was found in a girl aged 2 to 9 in good health. The chain couples TRBV7-9 to TRBJ1-6; 9 nucleotides agree with TRBD1. CDR3 loop: CASSIPNRGQPSPLHF. The CDR3 bases are TGTGCCAGCAGCATTCCTAACAGGGGGCAGCCGTCACCCCTCCACTTT.